This TCR beta chain originates from a study of blood T cells in healthy people across ages. Caucasian individuals from Russia who were healthy and aged roughly 6 to 95 acted as donors. Study findings and constraints: Versus aged donors, long-lived donors had higher diversity and more naive CD4+ cells.

On this clonotype itself: Its antigen remains unknown.

This CDR3 has 17 amino acids. The germline gives CDR1 SGHAT, CDR2 FQNNGV. Deletions cut 4 bases from V and 7 bases from J, with 20 bases between. Then a second PCR, running roughly 7 to 11 cycles, was carried out with a sample-barcoded 5' primer and a J-beta primer mix. MiXCR was run by TCRdb on the 5' RACE reads, yielding one entry per CDR3 protein. The table has around 900,000 distinct CDR3 sequences, roughly half seen once. This rearrangement joins TRBV11-2 to TRBJ1-6, with D unclear. The clonotype was recovered from an older woman in good health. Sequencing was done on a sample of blood. CDR3 nucleotides: TGTGCCAGCAGCTCCCTTTTGACAAGTAGTAGCAATTCACCCCTCCACTTT. Amino acids: CASSSLLTSSSNSPLHF.